This T cell receptor (beta chain) is from a study of high-grade serous ovarian cancer treatment subgroups. Study background: On average, approximately 15,000 reads and thousands of unique TCR beta rearrangements were obtained per sample.

CDR1 is SNHLY, CDR2 FYNNEI, per germline. CDR3 length: 13 amino acids. V was clipped by 6 bases and J by 6 bases; unmatched bases: 2. General study results and limits: Higher neoantigen levels went with greater TCR clonal relatedness. Repertoire similarity ranged roughly 0.1 to 0.85 between tumors of one patient.

Tumor samples were taken before definitive surgery or chemotherapy. Here immunoSEQ multiplex PCR was the method, and the copy in TCRdb shows in-frame clones only, minus some. Of around 4,500 clones listed, about four fifths are singletons. Details on this clone: Its specificity is not known.

The chain carries TRBV2 and TRBJ2-2, with 9 bases matching TRBD1. The receptor was derived from a human donor with high-grade serous ovarian cancer. Sample: tumor tissue. The CDR3 protein is CASRGTGPGELFF. Here the CDR3 DNA reads TGTGCCAGCAGGGGGACAGGGCCCGGGGAGCTGTTTTTT.